This T cell receptor beta chain was observed in a study of blood T cell repertoires in COVID-19. Using immunoSEQ multiplex PCR, the repertoire was profiled, and TCRdb retains in-frame clones only, with some absent. This table has 180,000 or so clones, 82% appearing once. The ends were cut back, 3 bases at V and 2 bases at J, with 20 bases in the middle. Per the germline V gene, CDR1 is MNHEY and CDR2 is SVGEGT. The CDR3 length is 18 residues. The source is a woman aged 70 to 79 with acute or convalescent COVID-19. Source material: peripheral blood. The chain uses TRBV6-2 or TRBV6-3 and TRBJ1-5; possibly TRBD1 for D (6 bases). CDR3 amino acids: CASSYSTGFGGGNQPQHF. The CDR3, as DNA: TGTGCCAGCAGTTATTCCACAGGGTTTGGAGGTGGCAATCAGCCCCAGCATTTT.